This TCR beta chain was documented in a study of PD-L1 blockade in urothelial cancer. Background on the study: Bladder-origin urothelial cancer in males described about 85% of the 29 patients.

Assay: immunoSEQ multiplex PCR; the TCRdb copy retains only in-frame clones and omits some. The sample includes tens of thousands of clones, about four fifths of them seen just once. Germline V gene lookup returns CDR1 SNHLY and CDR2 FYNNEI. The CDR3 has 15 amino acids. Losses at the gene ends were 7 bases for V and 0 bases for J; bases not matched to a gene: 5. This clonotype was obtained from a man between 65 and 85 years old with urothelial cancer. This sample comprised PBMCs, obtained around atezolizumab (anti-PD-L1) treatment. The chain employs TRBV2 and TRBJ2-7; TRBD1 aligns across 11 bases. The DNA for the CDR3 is TGTGCCAGCACGACCGGGACAGGGGGCTCCTACGAGCAGTACTTC. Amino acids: CASTTGTGGSYEQYF.